The 9 T cell receptor beta chains in this list originate from one sample, sequenced in a study of T cell repertoires in cytomegalovirus infection. Their specific antigens are unknown. In TCRdb, the reads were re-called with MiXCR into one record per CDR3 protein. Here the sample spans a few hundred thousand distinct CDR3 sequences, 20% to 25% being singletons. The source material was cultured PBMCs, sampled from culture after CMV antigen stimulation. These receptor sequences come from a human donor in good health (CMV status not recorded). Some clones in this sample may be carry-over from other donors' samples.

In its sample, this clonotype was seen a few times. The chain's CDR3 is CASSLQGVVGELFF. The CDR3 DNA follows: TGTGCCAGCAGCTTACAGGGTGTGGTCGGGGAGCTGTTTTTT. This chain uses TRBV11-3 with TRBJ2-2, with D possibly TRBD1 on 5 matching bases. V lost 2 bases and J lost 7, with 11 bases in between. CDR1 is SGHNT, CDR2 YENEEA, per germline. The CDR3 contains 14 residues.

This clonotype has a handful of counts. The J gene is TRBJ2-7, the V gene TRBV6-1, with unresolved D. The CDR3 has 12 residues. V was pared by 4 bases and J by 4 bases, with 8 bases between. Per germline, CDR1 MNHNS and CDR2 SASEGT. CDR3 amino acids: CASSGSGYEQYV. The CDR3 region has the DNA TGTGCCAGCAGTGGATCTGGTTACGAGCAGTACGTC.

This clonotype was counted at least ten times. V and J are TRBV7-2 and TRBJ2-7; D not resolved. V lost 6 bases to trimming and J lost 0 bases, with 6 bases between them. CDR3 length equals 12 residues. Germline V gene data show CDR1 as SGHTA and CDR2 as FQGNSA. DNA of the CDR3: TGTGCCAGCAGTCAAAGCTCCTACGAGCAGTACTTC. Translating it yields CASSQSSYEQYF. Full variable domain (missing parts from reference TRBV7-2 and TRBJ2-7): GAGVSQSPSNKVTEKGKDVELRCDPISGHTALYWYRQSLGQGLEFLIYFQGNSAPDKSGLPSDRFSAERTGGSVSTLTIQRTQQEDSAVYLCASSQSSYEQYFGPGTRLTVT.

The chain links TRBV7-9 to TRBJ2-3; 10 bases line up with TRBD2. CDR1 and CDR2 (germline): SEHNR, FQNEAQ (reference sequence). The V and J ends lost 5 bases and 4 bases, in that order; junction bases with no gene match: 3. The CDR3 runs to 14 residues. The CDR3 nucleotides are TGTGCCAGCAGCCCTAGCGGGAGTTCAGATACGCAGTATTTT. Amino acid sequence: CASSPSGSSDTQYF.

This clonotype has a handful of counts. The V call is TRBV19, the J call TRBJ1-2, with 8 bases lining up with TRBD1. After removal of 6 bases from V and 0 bases from J, the junction contained 12 bases not matched to a gene. This CDR3 region has 17 residues. CDR1 and CDR2 (germline): LNHDA, SQIVND (reference sequence). CDR3 bases: TGTGCCAGTAGCCGCCTGTGGGCAGGGGGCCCTAACTATGGCTACACCTTC. It translates to CASSRLWAGGPNYGYTF.

The genes are TRBV20-1 and TRBJ2-3; D is unclear. CDR1 is DFQATT and CDR2 is SNEGSKA in the germline V gene (reference sequence). The CDR3 is made up of 15 amino acids. The V gene lost 2 bases and the J gene lost 6 bases, with 18 bases spanning the gap. In nucleotides, the CDR3 is TGCAGTGCTAGAAAGCTGTGGCAGGTGGGCGATACGCAGTATTTT. It translates to CSARKLWQVGDTQYF.

This clonotype turned up a few times. The rearrangement uses TRBV6-5 and TRBJ1-6; D call uncertain. The CDR3 loop spans 16 amino acids. Germline CDR1 and CDR2: MNHEY and SVGAGI. Trimming took off 2 bases at V and 0 bases at J, with 8 bases between the two ends. The CDR3: CASSYGRSSYNSPLHF. The CDR3 DNA sequence: TGTGCCAGCAGTTACGGGCGGAGCTCCTATAATTCACCCCTCCACTTT.

This clonotype was recorded a few times. The rearrangement links TRBV6-6 to TRBJ1-1; D unresolved. The CDR3 has 16 amino acids. V lost 5 bases to trimming and J lost 1 base, with 17 bases between them. CDR1 is MNHNY and CDR2 is SVGAGI in the germline V gene (reference sequence). Written as DNA, the CDR3 is TGTGCCAGCAGTGACTTTTCGAGGACTCGGAACACTGAAGCTTTCTTT. Its protein is CASSDFSRTRNTEAFF.

This chain uses TRBV12-5 with TRBJ2-1; TRBD2 matches at 11 bases. The CDR3 length is 13 residues. Germline CDR1 is LGHNT and CDR2 is FRNRAP. V shed 7 bases, J shed 10 bases, and the junction held 6 bases outside the gene matches. The CDR3 loop is CASAASGRYEQFF. The CDR3 coding sequence is TGTGCTAGTGCGGCTAGCGGGAGGTACGAGCAGTTCTTC. The variable domain in full, with the rest retrieved from reference TRBV12-5 and TRBJ2-1, is DARVTQTPRHKVTEMGQEVTMRCQPILGHNTVFWYRQTMMQGLELLAYFRNRAPLDDSGMPKDRFSAEMPDATLATLKIQPSEPRDSAVYFCASAASGRYEQFFGPGTRLTVL.